Each of the 25 T cell receptor beta chains below was sequenced from the same sample in a study of CD8+ T cells in alopecia areata. The sequencing template was cDNA reverse transcribed from extracted RNA. Profiling relied on immunoSEQ multiplex PCR, and the TCRdb table lists in-frame clones only, not all of them. The data hold some 180,000 clones, with around three fifths observed a single time. The sequencing sample was made of CD8+ T cells sorted from blood. Every receptor here comes from a human donor in good health.

This sequence joins TRBV2 and TRBJ2-7; tentatively, D is TRBD1 or TRBD2 (5 bases each). V gave up 8 bases and J gave up 2 bases, with 10 bases separating them. Germline assignment: CDR1 SNHLY and CDR2 FYNNEI. The length of the CDR3 is 12 residues. The CDR3 DNA reads TGTGCCAGCTGGGACGCGGCCTACGAGCAGTACTTC. Its protein product is CASWDAAYEQYF.

The chain recombines TRBV27 with TRBJ1-6, with a weak D call TRBD1 (6 bases). Trimming shortened V by 6 bases and J by 9 bases, and 12 bases separated the two germline ends. The germline V gene has CDR1 MNHEY and CDR2 SMNVEV (reference sequence). This CDR3 spans 13 amino acids. As DNA, the CDR3 is TGTGCCAGCAGAGTGCAGGGGAGTTCACCCCTCCACTTT. This sequence encodes CASRVQGSSPLHF.

This clone showed up just once. The CDR3 sequence: CASSGNGPQHF. Here the CDR3 DNA reads TGTGCCAGCAGCGGAAATGGGCCCCAGCATTTT. The rearrangement uses TRBV14 and TRBJ1-5; D is ambiguous. This CDR3 contains 11 residues. The germline CDR1 and CDR2 sequences are SGHDN and FVKESK. V was trimmed by 5 bases and J by 9 bases, leaving 8 bases between them. The full variable domain, with the rest looked up from reference TRBV14 and TRBJ1-5, is EAGVTQFPSHSVIEKGQTVTLRCDPISGHDNLYWYRRVMGKEIKFLLHFVKESKQDESGMPNNRFLAERTGGTYSTLKVQPAELEDSGVYFCASSGNGPQHFGDGTRLSIL.

This chain links TRBV29-1 with TRBJ2-1, with D maybe TRBD2 (5 bases). The germline CDR1 and CDR2 sequences are SQVTM and ANQGSEA. The CDR3 has 12 amino acids. The V and J ends lost 2 bases and 9 bases respectively, with 11 bases between them. For the CDR3, the DNA is TGCAGCGTTGAATTCCGTCGGGGTGAGCAGTTCTTC. This gives the protein CSVEFRRGEQFF.

The chain couples TRBV14 to TRBJ1-3; D uncertain. The ends were cut back, 4 bases at V and 2 bases at J, with 0 bases in the middle. Germline CDR1 is SGHDN and CDR2 is FVKESK. The CDR3 extends over 11 amino acids. The CDR3 region has the DNA TGTGCCAGCAGCCCTGGAAACACCATATATTTT. The encoded protein is CASSPGNTIYF.

This clone was counted a few times. The chain is built from TRBV29-1 and TRBJ1-2; no clear D gene. Germline V gene data show CDR1 as SQVTM and CDR2 as ANQGSEA. V was pared by 6 bases and J by 1 base, with 12 bases between. The CDR3 loop spans 13 amino acids. CDR3 in amino acids: CSVGADFNYGYTF. In DNA form, the CDR3 reads TGCAGCGTAGGAGCCGATTTTAACTATGGCTACACCTTC.

The chain joins TRBV6-1 to TRBJ1-6; D remains ambiguous. The CDR3 totals 15 residues. CDR1 MNHNS and CDR2 SASEGT come from the germline V gene. V was trimmed by 3 bases and J by 10 bases, leaving 16 bases between them. The CDR3 protein is CASSELGQMNSPLHF. CDR3 DNA sequence: TGTGCCAGCAGTGAGTTAGGCCAGATGAACTCACCCCTCCACTTT.

The chain carries TRBV30 and TRBJ2-1; no clear D gene. This CDR3 contains 13 residues. Germline V gene data show CDR1 as GTSNPN and CDR2 as SVGIG (reference sequence). Trimming pared 0 bases from V and 2 bases from J, leaving 5 bases between. CDR3 coding DNA: TGTGCCTGGAGTGTACTCACCTACAATGAGCAGTTCTTC. It is translated as CAWSVLTYNEQFF.

This clone appeared a single time. The CDR3 DNA is TGCAGCGTTGTTGGCCTACGAGATTACGAGCAGTACTTC. Protein: CSVVGLRDYEQYF. V is TRBV29-1 and J is TRBJ2-7, with unresolved D. This CDR3 region has 13 residues. The germline V gene encodes CDR1 SQVTM and CDR2 ANQGSEA. Trimming took 4 bases from V and 4 from J, leaving 14 bases between them.

This clone was detected only once. The rearrangement joins TRBV2 to TRBJ1-1; D remains ambiguous. Germline V gives CDR1 SNHLY, CDR2 FYNNEI. V shed 3 bases and J shed 7 bases, with 9 bases lying between them. The CDR3 sequence is 12 residues long. DNA for the CDR3: TGTGCCAGCAGTGAGGGCCAGATTGAAGCTTTCTTT. Protein product: CASSEGQIEAFF.

This clone was detected a few times. The V and J genes are TRBV14 and TRBJ1-1, with a tentative D call TRBD1 (5 bases). The CDR3 is made up of 14 amino acids. CDR1 is SGHDN and CDR2 is FVKESK in the germline V gene. Between the trimmed V and J ends, which lost 1 base and 1 base, there was a span of 7 bases. As DNA, the CDR3 is TGTGCCAGCAGCCAAGTGGGGGGGAACACTGAAGCTTTCTTT. Protein sequence: CASSQVGGNTEAFF.

This clone was counted between two and nine times. The chain uses TRBV4-1 and TRBJ2-1, with D possibly being TRBD2 (5 bases). V was trimmed by 1 base and J by 5 bases, leaving 12 bases between them. The CDR3 sequence is 15 residues long. Germline loops: CDR1 MGHRA, CDR2 YSYEKL. DNA of the CDR3: TGCGCCAGCAGCCAAGTCGGGGTTGTCGACAATGAGCAGTTCTTC. The encoded protein is CASSQVGVVDNEQFF.

V gene TRBV25-1 combines with J gene TRBJ1-4; 7 bases agree with TRBD1. The V gene end was trimmed by 7 bases and the J gene end by 6 bases; junction bases not matched to a gene: 8. The CDR3 loop spans 14 amino acids. Germline V CDR1 and CDR2: MGHDK, SYGVNS. In DNA form, the CDR3 reads TGTGCCAGCACCGCAGGGGGAGGGTATGAAAAACTGTTTTTT. It is translated as CASTAGGGYEKLFF.

The V and J genes are TRBV9 and TRBJ2-5; 12 positions match TRBD2. Losses at the gene ends were 3 bases for V and 1 base for J; bases not matched to a gene: 1. CDR3 length equals 15 residues. The germline CDR1 and CDR2 sequences are SGDLS and YYNGEE. The CDR3 is CASSASGGAQETQYF. The CDR3, as DNA: TGTGCCAGCAGCGCTAGCGGGGGGGCCCAAGAGACCCAGTACTTC.

The genes are TRBV30 and TRBJ2-7, with 10 bases fitting TRBD1. The CDR3 totals 15 residues. Germline V lookup: CDR1 GTSNPN, CDR2 SVGIG (reference sequence). V dropped 3 bases and J dropped 4; count of bases not matched to a gene: 9. Here the CDR3 reads CAWSQTGGITYEQYF. CDR3 DNA: TGTGCCTGGAGCCAGACAGGGGGCATTACGTACGAGCAGTACTTC.

This clone was counted a few times. The rearrangement links TRBV23-1 to TRBJ2-1; tentatively, D is TRBD1 (5 bases). TRBV23-1 is identified as an open reading frame with a role that is uncertain. The ends were cut back, 1 base at V and 10 bases at J, with 11 bases in the middle. CDR3 length: 13 amino acids. The CDR3 region is CASSQLDTPEQFF. The CDR3 DNA sequence: TGCGCCAGCAGTCAATTGGACACCCCCGAGCAGTTCTTC.

The chain uses TRBV7-7 and TRBJ2-5; no firm D call. Between the trimmed V and J ends, which lost 0 bases and 0 bases, there was a span of 5 bases. Looked up from germline, CDR1 is SSHAT and CDR2 is FNYEAQ (reference sequence). The CDR3 has 14 residues. CDR3 bases: TGTGCCAGCAGCTTAGCGGGCGACCAAGAGACCCAGTACTTC. It specifies CASSLAGDQETQYF.

The chain joins TRBV29-1 to TRBJ2-7; D possibly uses TRBD1 or TRBD2 (5 bases each). Germline CDR1 is SQVTM and CDR2 is ANQGSEA. Trimming stripped 3 bases from V and 0 bases from J, with 12 bases between. The CDR3 runs 14 residues. The CDR3 DNA reads as TGCAGCGTTGAGGGGGACCGGAGCTCCTACGAGCAGTACTTC. It encodes CSVEGDRSSYEQYF.

This clone was seen only a few times. The chain combines TRBV11-2 with TRBJ2-1; D is uncertain. CDR3 size: 13 residues. V shed 5 bases and J shed 0 bases, with 5 bases lying between them. Germline V gives CDR1 SGHAT, CDR2 FQNNGV. The DNA for the CDR3 is TGTGCCAGCAGCCTGGGCTCCTACAATGAGCAGTTCTTC. Translating it yields CASSLGSYNEQFF.

The rearrangement uses TRBV4-1 and TRBJ2-7; D possibly corresponds to TRBD2 (7 bases). This CDR3 comprises 14 residues. V lost 3 bases and J lost 6, with 15 bases in between. Germline-derived CDR1 and CDR2 are MGHRA and YSYEKL. This CDR3 is CASSHQPGGGEQYF. The CDR3 coding sequence is TGCGCCAGCAGCCATCAACCGGGGGGCGGCGAGCAGTACTTC.

This sequence joins TRBV13 and TRBJ1-6, with 8 positions matching TRBD1. Per the germline V gene, CDR1 is PRHDT and CDR2 is FYEKMQ (reference sequence). V lost 5 bases, J lost 10 bases, and 7 bases stayed unmatched. CDR3 length: 14 residues. CDR3 sequence: CASSRRGQDSPLHF. The CDR3 DNA sequence: TGTGCCAGCAGCCGCAGGGGGCAGGACTCACCCCTCCACTTT.

The chain combines TRBV7-9 with TRBJ2-5; D is undetermined. The germline gives CDR1 SEHNR, CDR2 FQNEAQ (reference sequence). This CDR3 comprises 12 residues. Trimming took 4 bases from V and 5 from J, leaving 8 bases between them. The CDR3 loop is CASSSSWETQYF. Here the CDR3 DNA reads TGTGCCAGCAGCTCATCCTGGGAGACCCAGTACTTC.

The V and J genes are TRBV19 and TRBJ2-2; D perhaps matches TRBD1 (6 bases). Trimming removed 7 bases from V and 0 bases from J, with 12 bases in between. The germline V gene encodes CDR1 LNHDA and CDR2 SQIVND (reference sequence). This CDR3 comprises 15 residues. Here the CDR3 DNA reads TGTGCCAGTACCACCAGGACAGCGAACACCGGGGAGCTGTTTTTT. Its translation: CASTTRTANTGELFF. The whole variable domain, filled in from reference TRBV19 and TRBJ2-2, reads DGGITQSPKYLFRKEGQNVTLSCEQNLNHDAMYWYRQDPGQGLRLIYYSQIVNDFQKGDIAEGYSVSREKKESFPLTVTSAQKNPTAFYLCASTTRTANTGELFFGEGSRLTVL.

This chain links TRBV4-1 with TRBJ2-5; tentatively, D is TRBD1 or TRBD2 (5 bases each). CDR1 is MGHRA and CDR2 is YSYEKL in the germline V gene. Deletions cut 3 bases from V and 2 bases from J, with 16 bases between. The CDR3 is 16 residues long. DNA of the CDR3: TGCGCCAGCAGCCAGCAGCTCGGGGCCAGACAAGAGACCCAGTACTTC. Translation gives CASSQQLGARQETQYF.

The chain is built from TRBV29-1 and TRBJ2-1, with 13 bases aligning to TRBD2. CDR3 length equals 14 residues. Germline V CDR1 and CDR2: SQVTM, ANQGSEA. V lost 6 bases, J lost 7 bases, and 6 bases stayed unmatched. This chain's CDR3 is CSVAGLAGPNEQFF. The CDR3 nucleotides are TGCAGCGTAGCGGGACTAGCGGGGCCAAATGAGCAGTTCTTC.